What follows are 29 T cell receptor beta chains derived from one specimen sequenced in a study of response to subunit inactivated influenza vaccine. TCRdb re-called the RT-PCR reads through MiXCR, storing one row per CDR3 protein. The data contain a few hundred thousand distinct CDR3 sequences, 14% of them singletons. The material sequenced was PBMCs from blood, taken roughly 12 days after vaccination. The source of these receptors is a man aged 50-59 years who received an inactivated influenza vaccine.

This clonotype was seen only a few times. The chain combines TRBV9 with TRBJ1-1, with 11 bases lining up with TRBD1. The CDR3 consists of 17 residues. Per germline, CDR1 SGDLS and CDR2 YYNGEE. V shed 2 bases, J shed 3 bases, and the junction held 9 bases outside the gene matches. The CDR3 is CASSVRSGTGGYTEAFF. CDR3 in DNA: TGTGCCAGCAGCGTGCGCTCCGGGACAGGGGGGTACACTGAAGCTTTCTTT.

The V gene is TRBV27, the J gene TRBJ1-5; the match to TRBD1 covers 8 bases. The CDR3 length is 13 residues. Unmatched junction bases numbered 4, after V lost 6 bases and J lost 6 bases. CDR1 is MNHEY, CDR2 SMNVEV, per germline (reference sequence). The CDR3 DNA reads TGTGCCAGCAGACGACAGGGGAGTCAGCCCCAGCATTTT. Its translation is CASRRQGSQPQHF.

This clonotype was observed a handful of times. The chain links TRBV5-1 to TRBJ2-7, with D unresolved. Germline CDR1 is SGHRS and CDR2 is YFSETQ. CDR3 length equals 14 residues. The V end lost 5 bases, the J end lost 4 bases, and 16 bases lay between the germline ends. The CDR3 here is CASRYQLGRYEQYF. DNA of the CDR3: TGCGCCAGCAGGTACCAGCTTGGTCGGTACGAGCAGTACTTC.

This clonotype was recorded many times. The germline gene is not matched at one end of the junction; a read error may be the cause. The chain employs TRBV28 and TRBJ2-7, with D possibly TRBD1 on 5 matching bases. The CDR3 extends over 12 amino acids. Germline V lookup: CDR1 MDHEN, CDR2 SYDVKM. The CDR3: CASSPGPYEQYF. CDR3 coding DNA: TGCGCCAGCAGCCCAGGGCCCTACGAGCAGTACTTC. Full variable domain (outside the CDR3, taken from reference TRBV28 and TRBJ2-7): DVKVTQSSRYLVKRTGEKVFLECVQDMDHENMFWYRQDPGLGLRLIYFSYDVKMKEKGDIPEGYSVSREKKERFSLILESASTNQTSMYLCASSPGPYEQYFGPGTRLTVT.

The chain employs TRBV28 and TRBJ2-7; D may be TRBD1 or TRBD2 (5 bases each). Germline assignment: CDR1 MDHEN and CDR2 SYDVKM. The ends were cut back, 2 bases at V and 6 bases at J, with 17 bases in the middle. The CDR3 contains 15 residues. This chain's CDR3 is CASSLELGTPGEQYF. The CDR3, as DNA: TGTGCCAGCAGTTTAGAATTAGGGACCCCTGGCGAGCAGTACTTC.

This chain joins TRBV5-1 and TRBJ2-3, with 9 positions matching TRBD1. V lost 2 bases, J lost 4 bases, and 5 bases stayed unmatched. Germline CDR1 is SGHRS and CDR2 is YFSETQ. The length of the CDR3 is 15 residues. DNA of the CDR3: TGCGCCAGCAGCTTACGGACAGGGGAGGCAGATACGCAGTATTTT. As protein: CASSLRTGEADTQYF.

Only a few counts were recorded for this clonotype. The V gene is TRBV6-2 or TRBV6-3, the J gene TRBJ1-1, with 8 bases fitting TRBD1. The CDR3 has 18 residues. The trim removed 2 bases at V and 0 bases at J, leaving 11 bases unmatched. Germline V gene sequence: CDR1 MNHEY, CDR2 SVGEGT. CDR3 sequence reads: CASSYPGTGRTMNTEAFF. The CDR3 coding sequence is TGTGCCAGCAGTTACCCCGGGACAGGTCGTACCATGAACACTGAAGCTTTCTTT.

This clonotype occurred many times. The chain is built from TRBV18 and TRBJ1-5; D gene ambiguous. The CDR3 runs 13 residues. Trimming stripped 8 bases from V and 0 bases from J, with 8 bases between. Germline lookup yields CDR1 KGHSH and CDR2 LQKENI. The CDR3 loop is CASSQDSNQPQHF. The CDR3 nucleotides read TGTGCCAGCAGCCAAGATAGCAATCAGCCCCAGCATTTT.

DNA for the CDR3: TGCAGCGTTGACGGGGGTCCTGGGGCCAACGTCCTGACTTTC. This gives the protein CSVDGGPGANVLTF. The J gene is TRBJ2-6, the V gene TRBV29-1; perhaps TRBD2 as D (6 bases). Germline loops: CDR1 SQVTM, CDR2 ANQGSEA. V shed 3 bases and J shed 2 bases, with 8 bases lying between them. The CDR3 has 14 amino acids.

This clonotype has ten or more counts. The genes are TRBV24-1 and TRBJ2-2; possibly TRBD2 for D (6 bases). This CDR3 is built from 14 residues. V lost 10 bases and J 3 bases, leaving 14 bases between the germline ends. Per the germline V gene, CDR1 is KGHDR and CDR2 is SFDVKD. CDR3 bases: TGTGCCACGCAGGCCACGGGGGACACCGGGGAGCTGTTTTTT. Translating gives CATQATGDTGELFF.

This clonotype turned up a few times. The V gene is TRBV6-5, the J gene TRBJ2-5, with 9 bases that match TRBD1. Germline V gene data show CDR1 as MNHEY and CDR2 as SVGAGI. Trimming removed 5 bases from V and 2 bases from J; junction bases left unmatched: 6. The length of the CDR3 is 15 residues. The CDR3, as DNA: TGTGCCAGCAGTAACGGGGACAGGGAGCAAGAGACCCAGTACTTC. This codes for CASSNGDREQETQYF.

V and J are TRBV6-5 and TRBJ2-5; TRBD2 matches 15 bases. This CDR3 is built from 17 residues. CDR1 is MNHEY and CDR2 is SVGAGI in the germline V gene. The V and J ends lost 1 base and 3 bases, in that order; junction bases with no gene match: 3. DNA for the CDR3: TGTGCCAGCAGTTACTACCGGACTAGCGGGAGGGAAGAGACCCAGTACTTC. It codes for CASSYYRTSGREETQYF.

This rearrangement joins TRBV10-3 to TRBJ1-4; D is perhaps TRBD1 (5 bases). The CDR3 extends over 14 amino acids. Germline V gene lookup returns CDR1 ENHRY and CDR2 SYGVKD. Between the trimmed V and J ends, which lost 2 bases and 3 bases, there was a span of 7 bases. CDR3 coding DNA: TGTGCCATCAGTGAGGACAGTTCTAATGAAAAACTGTTTTTT. Protein product: CAISEDSSNEKLFF.

This clonotype was seen ten or more times. The J gene is TRBJ2-3, the V gene TRBV20-1; 7 nucleotides line up with TRBD1. V lost 5 bases and J lost 6; bases outside the gene matches: 14. Per the germline V gene, CDR1 is DFQATT and CDR2 is SNEGSKA (reference sequence). The length of the CDR3 is 15 residues. The CDR3 DNA is TGCAGTGCTCCCTCCCAAGAGGGACAGCTCGATACGCAGTATTTT. It yields the protein CSAPSQEGQLDTQYF.

This clonotype showed up just a few times. V gene TRBV12-3 or TRBV12-4 combines with J gene TRBJ1-1, with D possibly matching TRBD1 (6 bases). The CDR3 is made up of 13 amino acids. V was shortened by 7 bases and J by 10 bases, with 19 bases between the two germline ends. CDR3 nucleotides: TGTGCCAGCACTTTGGGGGCCACAAGGATAGCTTTCTTT. Translating gives CASTLGATRIAFF.

This clonotype was detected only a few times. V is TRBV12-3 or TRBV12-4 and J is TRBJ1-1; tentatively, D is TRBD1 (6 bases). The CDR3 sequence is 13 residues long. Trimming left V 3 bases short and J 5 bases short, with 10 bases between. In DNA, the CDR3 is TGTGCCAGCAGTTTTAGGGGGGTTACTGAAGCTTTCTTT. It encodes CASSFRGVTEAFF.

Ten or more counts support this clonotype. V gene TRBV11-2 combines with J gene TRBJ2-3; weak D call: TRBD2 (5 bases). CDR3 length equals 15 residues. Germline V CDR1 and CDR2: SGHAT, FQNNGV. V was cut by 5 bases and J by 2 bases, with 14 bases left in between. This chain's CDR3 is CASSTLGKLTDTQYF. The CDR3 DNA follows: TGTGCCAGCAGCACACTAGGGAAACTCACAGATACGCAGTATTTT.

This clonotype has just a few counts. The chain links TRBV6-1 to TRBJ2-7; unclear D gene. The V end lost 5 bases, the J end lost 0 bases, and 8 bases lay between the germline ends. Germline lookup yields CDR1 MNHNS and CDR2 SASEGT. The CDR3 is 13 amino acids. CDR3 residues: CASSPLPSYEQYF. CDR3 in DNA: TGTGCCAGCAGTCCCCTACCCTCCTACGAGCAGTACTTC.

This chain joins TRBV30 and TRBJ1-3; D not certain. The germline CDR1 and CDR2 sequences are GTSNPN and SVGIG (reference sequence). This CDR3 comprises 12 residues. The ends were cut back, 7 bases at V and 4 bases at J, with 11 bases in the middle. The CDR3 DNA sequence: TGTGCCTTCGAAACCTTCGGAAACACCATATATTTT. This sequence encodes CAFETFGNTIYF.

The chain links TRBV7-9 to TRBJ2-1; D unclear. The CDR3 is 13 amino acids. The germline CDR1 and CDR2 sequences are SEHNR and FQNEAQ (reference sequence). Trimming removed 1 base from V and 5 bases from J, with 6 bases in between. This CDR3 is CASSLVTDNEQFF. CDR3 sequence (DNA): TGTGCCAGCAGCTTAGTAACCGACAATGAGCAGTTCTTC.

The chain carries TRBV5-1 and TRBJ2-2; 12 nucleotides match TRBD2. The J segment lost 6 bases and the V segment lost 0 bases, leaving 12 bases of the junction unmatched. Germline CDR1 SGHRS, CDR2 YFSETQ. This CDR3 comprises 19 residues. This CDR3 reads CASSLAGLAGSRGAGELFF. The CDR3 bases are TGCGCCAGCAGCTTGGCCGGACTAGCGGGGAGTCGAGGGGCCGGGGAGCTGTTTTTT.

The genes are TRBV10-3 and TRBJ1-4, with D maybe TRBD1 (5 bases). Germline values: CDR1 ENHRY, CDR2 SYGVKD. Trimming pared 5 bases from V and 5 bases from J, leaving 15 bases between. The CDR3 has 15 amino acids. The CDR3: CAISQGGAPNEKLFF. For the CDR3, the DNA is TGTGCCATCAGTCAAGGAGGGGCGCCGAATGAAAAACTGTTTTTT.

V usage is TRBV7-9 and J usage is TRBJ2-3; no clear D gene. Trimming shortened V by 5 bases and J by 4 bases, and 7 bases separated the two germline ends. In germline, CDR1 is SEHNR, CDR2 FQNEAQ (reference sequence). The CDR3 loop spans 12 amino acids. The CDR3 spells CASSQLADTQYF. The CDR3, as DNA: TGTGCCAGCAGCCAGTTAGCAGATACGCAGTATTTT.

The table lists this clonotype with a few counts. This rearrangement joins TRBV14 to TRBJ2-3; D unresolved. V was trimmed by 0 bases and J by 3 bases, leaving 16 bases between them. Germline CDR1 is SGHDN and CDR2 is FVKESK. This CDR3 has 17 amino acids. CDR3 sequence reads: CASSQDRADPQTDTQYF. DNA of the CDR3: TGTGCCAGCAGCCAAGATAGGGCTGACCCTCAGACAGATACGCAGTATTTT.

The rearrangement uses TRBV7-2 and TRBJ1-2; D is unresolved. Trimming stripped 0 bases from V and 5 bases from J, with 10 bases between. This CDR3 has 14 residues. Germline V gene lookup returns CDR1 SGHTA and CDR2 FQGNSA. The CDR3 sequence is CASSLAPGVYGYTF. CDR3 nucleotide sequence: TGTGCCAGCAGCTTAGCCCCAGGAGTTTATGGCTACACCTTC.

This clonotype was recorded at least ten times. V is TRBV7-8 and J is TRBJ1-1, with 10 positions matching TRBD1. V trimming: 4 bases; J trimming: 1 base; junction bases outside the gene matches: 9. CDR3 length: 17 amino acids. Germline loops: CDR1 SGHVS, CDR2 FQNEAQ. The CDR3 coding sequence is TGTGCCAGCAGCTACTCGGGACAGGGGAAGGGGAACACTGAAGCTTTCTTT. Its protein product is CASSYSGQGKGNTEAFF.

The chain's CDR3 is CASSLGTNTDTQYF. The DNA for the CDR3 is TGTGCCAGCAGCTTAGGGACTAACACAGATACGCAGTATTTT. The rearrangement joins TRBV7-9 to TRBJ2-3, with a possible D match to TRBD2 (6 bases). Trimming cost V 1 base and J 2 bases, with 7 bases left between them. The CDR3 spans 14 residues. The germline gives CDR1 SEHNR, CDR2 FQNEAQ (reference sequence).

This clonotype was detected a few times. The chain has TRBV12-3 or TRBV12-4 and TRBJ2-4; 10 nucleotides agree with TRBD2. This CDR3 is 16 amino acids long. The J segment lost 0 bases and the V segment lost 6 bases, leaving 5 bases of the junction unmatched. The CDR3 spells CASRQAGGLAKNIQYF. In nucleotides, the CDR3 is TGTGCCAGCAGACAAGCGGGGGGGCTAGCCAAAAACATTCAGTACTTC.

This clonotype was counted a few times. The chain is built from TRBV5-1 and TRBJ2-1, with D tentatively TRBD1 (6 bases). The CDR3 has 15 residues. The V end lost 4 bases, the J end lost 7 bases, and 18 bases lay between the germline ends. Germline V lookup: CDR1 SGHRS, CDR2 YFSETQ. The CDR3 DNA reads TGCGCCAGCAGCACAGGGACCGAGCGCGGGAATGAGCAGTTCTTC. This encodes CASSTGTERGNEQFF.